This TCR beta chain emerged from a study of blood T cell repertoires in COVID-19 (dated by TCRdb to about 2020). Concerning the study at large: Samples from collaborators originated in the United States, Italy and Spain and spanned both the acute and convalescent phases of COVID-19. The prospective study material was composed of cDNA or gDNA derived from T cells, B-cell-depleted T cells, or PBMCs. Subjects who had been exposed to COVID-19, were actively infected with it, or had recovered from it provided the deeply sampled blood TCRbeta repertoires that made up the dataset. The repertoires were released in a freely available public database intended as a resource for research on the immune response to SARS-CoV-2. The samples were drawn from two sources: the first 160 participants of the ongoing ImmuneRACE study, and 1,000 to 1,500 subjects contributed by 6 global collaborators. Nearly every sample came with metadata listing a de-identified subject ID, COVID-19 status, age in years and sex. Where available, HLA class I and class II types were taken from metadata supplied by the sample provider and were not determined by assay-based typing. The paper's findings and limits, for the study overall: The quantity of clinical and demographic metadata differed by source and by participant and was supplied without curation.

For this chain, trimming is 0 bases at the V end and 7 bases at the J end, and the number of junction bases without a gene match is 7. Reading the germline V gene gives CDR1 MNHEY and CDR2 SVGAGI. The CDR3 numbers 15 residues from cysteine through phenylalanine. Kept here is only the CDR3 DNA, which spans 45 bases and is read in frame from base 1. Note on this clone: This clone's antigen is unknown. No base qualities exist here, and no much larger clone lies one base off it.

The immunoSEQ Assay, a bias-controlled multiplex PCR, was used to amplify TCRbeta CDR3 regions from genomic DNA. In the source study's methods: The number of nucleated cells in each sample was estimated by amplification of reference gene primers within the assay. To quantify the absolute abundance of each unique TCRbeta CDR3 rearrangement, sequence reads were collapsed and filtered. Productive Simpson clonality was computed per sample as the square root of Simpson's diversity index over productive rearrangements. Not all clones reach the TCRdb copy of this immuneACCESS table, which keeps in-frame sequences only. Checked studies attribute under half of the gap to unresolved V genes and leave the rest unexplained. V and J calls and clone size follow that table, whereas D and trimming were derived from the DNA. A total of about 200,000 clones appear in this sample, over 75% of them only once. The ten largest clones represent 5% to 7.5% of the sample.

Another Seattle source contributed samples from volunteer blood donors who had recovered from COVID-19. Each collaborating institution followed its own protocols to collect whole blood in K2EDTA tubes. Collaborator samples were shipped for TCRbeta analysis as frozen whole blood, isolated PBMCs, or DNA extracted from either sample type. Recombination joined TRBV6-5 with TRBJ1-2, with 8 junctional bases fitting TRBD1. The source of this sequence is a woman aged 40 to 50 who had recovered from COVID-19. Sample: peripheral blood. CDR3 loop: CASSYSFQGASGYTF. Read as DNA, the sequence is TGTGCCAGCAGTTACTCGTTTCAGGGGGCATCTGGCTACACCTTC.